These T cell receptor beta chains were read from a single sample in a study of CXCR3-negative and CXCR3-positive naive CD8 T cells. With the 5' RACE reads reprocessed, TCRdb shows one record per CDR3 protein and no DNA. The table lists roughly 25,000 distinct CDR3 sequences. Sequencing was done on a sample of naive CXCR3- CD8+ T cells from blood. Receptors were obtained from a human donor in good health. Some clones in this sample may be carry-over from other donors' samples. Both conserved end residues are part of each CDR3. Some rows have no size entry. The others give once, few or many, or a class for an expanded clone.

TRBV5-1	.	TRBJ2-7	CASRPDGPSYEQYF
TRBV11-3	.	TRBJ2-7	CASSSGSYEQYF
TRBV15	.	TRBJ1-2	CATSRATGLGYGYTF
TRBV7-2	.	TRBJ2-7	CASSLGSSGGFNEQYF
TRBV4-3	.	TRBJ2-3	CASSQGGLADTQYF
TRBV7-3	.	TRBJ2-2	CASSPNPGTGARGGELFF
TRBV6-6	.	TRBJ1-2	CASTPLGMEGNYGYTF
TRBV7-9	.	TRBJ2-3	CASSLSLAGTTDTQYF
TRBV20-1	.	TRBJ2-1	CSAADPGRTYNEQFF
TRBV3-1	medium-sized	TRBJ2-7	CASSQRRRPYEQYF
TRBV29-1	.	TRBJ1-1	CSVTGGGTEAFF
TRBV28	.	TRBJ2-3	CASSFGDGDSITQYF
TRBV20-1	.	TRBJ2-1	CSARSLTGGAYNEQFF
TRBV29-1	.	TRBJ1-1	CSVVTVRGTEAFF
TRBV11-3	.	TRBJ2-7	CASSPGYSYEQYF
TRBV28	.	TRBJ2-2	CASSTDRLGDTGELFF
TRBV7-9	.	TRBJ1-6	CASSLVGLGQGVEDSPLHF
TRBV6-5	.	TRBJ2-3	CASSYASNADTQYF
TRBV29-1	.	TRBJ2-1	CSVDTADGDEQFF
TRBV4-2	.	TRBJ2-1	CASSQRLAGPYNEQFF
TRBV7-6	.	TRBJ2-2	CASSLVIPTLNTGELFF
TRBV13	.	TRBJ1-2	CASSLGDDYGYTF
TRBV19	.	TRBJ1-1	CASSTGQGALVTEAFF
TRBV7-2	.	TRBJ2-7	CASSFPSRTYEQYF
TRBV2	.	TRBJ1-3	CASSSGQVFGNTIYF
TRBV23-1	.	TRBJ2-1	CASSRGRNEQFF
TRBV4-3	.	TRBJ1-4	CASSQGTHSSNEKLFF
TRBV3-1	.	TRBJ2-3	CASSPGLTQYF
TRBV6-5	.	TRBJ2-1	CASSALAAAYNEQSF
TRBV11-2	.	TRBJ2-5	CASSSRDGIETQYF
TRBV7-2	.	TRBJ2-7	CASSLVVGTYEQYF
TRBV20-1	.	TRBJ2-7	CSARFPSGDHYEQYF
TRBV11-3	.	TRBJ2-1	CASSLLTGRGEQFF
TRBV7-2	.	TRBJ1-2	CASSLVPDEGYTF
TRBV5-1	.	TRBJ2-2	CASSLGWTGSTGELFF
TRBV7-6	.	TRBJ2-7	CASNRGPSYEQYF
TRBV7-9	.	TRBJ2-7	CASSPPGADLYEQYF
TRBV11-2	.	TRBJ2-7	CASSLGVQREPYF
TRBV20-1	.	TRBJ1-1	CSAREIRTEAFF